What follows are 10 T cell receptor beta chains derived from one specimen sequenced in a study of blood T cell repertoires in COVID-19. TCRdb keeps only in-frame clones here, not all; method: immunoSEQ multiplex PCR. The sample yields fewer than 200,000 clones, about four fifths seen once. Sequenced: peripheral blood. All receptors come from a woman of 80 years or more with acute or convalescent COVID-19.

This rearrangement joins TRBV9 to TRBJ2-5; 14 bases are a match to TRBD2. Germline CDR1 SGDLS, CDR2 YYNGEE. Losses at the gene ends were 4 bases for V and 5 bases for J; bases not matched to a gene: 7. The CDR3 is 16 amino acids. This chain's CDR3 is CASSFRTSGRSETQYF. The CDR3 DNA reads TGTGCCAGCAGCTTTCGGACTAGCGGGAGGTCGGAGACCCAGTACTTC.

The rearrangement uses TRBV5-1 and TRBJ1-1, with a possible D match to TRBD1 (5 bases). The germline gives CDR1 SGHRS, CDR2 YFSETQ. The CDR3 extends over 13 amino acids. Trimming removed 6 bases at V and 5 bases at J, with 14 bases between. The CDR3 bases are TGCGCCAGCAACCTTCAAGGGGATACTGAAGCTTTCTTT. Its protein is CASNLQGDTEAFF. Full variable domain (rest looked up from reference TRBV5-1 and TRBJ1-1): KAGVTQTPRYLIKTRGQQVTLSCSPISGHRSVSWYQQTPGQGLQFLFEYFSETQRNKGNFPGRFSGRQFSNSRSEMNVSTLELGDSALYLCASNLQGDTEAFFGQGTRLTVV.

The chain combines TRBV7-9 with TRBJ2-5; 7 nucleotides match TRBD2. CDR1 and CDR2 from the germline V gene are SEHNR and FQNEAQ (reference sequence). The CDR3 runs to 13 residues. Trimming removed 8 bases from V and 5 bases from J; junction bases left unmatched: 8. The CDR3 sequence is CASGLGGSETQYF. In DNA form, the CDR3 reads TGTGCCAGCGGCCTGGGCGGGAGCGAGACCCAGTACTTC.

This chain connects TRBV18 to TRBJ2-3; a weak D match, TRBD1 (5 bases). The CDR3 is 18 residues long. V lost 4 bases to trimming and J lost 0 bases, with 20 bases between them. Looked up from germline, CDR1 is KGHSH and CDR2 is LQKENI. CDR3 DNA: TGTGCCAGCTCACTCAACCGCCCCAGGGTAGGGAGCACAGATACGCAGTATTTT. This translates into CASSLNRPRVGSTDTQYF.

This rearrangement joins TRBV18 to TRBJ2-2; D possibly corresponds to TRBD1 (5 bases). Trimming pared 5 bases from V and 0 bases from J, leaving 7 bases between. Germline CDR1 is KGHSH and CDR2 is LQKENI. The CDR3 length is 14 residues. CDR3 region: CASSETANTGELFF. The CDR3 DNA sequence: TGTGCCAGCTCAGAGACAGCGAACACCGGGGAGCTGTTTTTT.

This chain uses TRBV5-1 with TRBJ2-5; tentative D call: TRBD1 (6 bases). Germline loops: CDR1 SGHRS, CDR2 YFSETQ. The CDR3 sequence is 13 residues long. V was clipped by 4 bases and J by 2 bases, with 9 bases between them. The CDR3 coding sequence is TGCGCCAGCAGCCGGACAGAACAAGAGACCCAGTACTTC. Residues: CASSRTEQETQYF.

This clone was recorded only once. The gene calls are TRBV2 and TRBJ2-7; 8 bases map to TRBD1. Trimming took 4 bases from V and 6 from J; bases not matched to a gene: 8. CDR1 SNHLY and CDR2 FYNNEI come from the germline V gene. The CDR3 is 14 residues long. DNA for the CDR3: TGTGCCAGCAGTGCATCAGGGGGCTCGGGCGAGCAGTACTTC. Translating gives CASSASGGSGEQYF.

V usage is TRBV24-1 and J usage is TRBJ2-3; the match to TRBD1 covers 8 bases. The CDR3 has 13 amino acids. The trim removed 2 bases at V and 6 bases at J, leaving 0 bases unmatched. In germline, CDR1 is KGHDR, CDR2 SFDVKD. In DNA, the CDR3 is TGTGCCACCAGTGATTGGACAGGGGATACGCAGTATTTT. Protein: CATSDWTGDTQYF.

This chain connects TRBV7-8 to TRBJ1-1; D remains unclear. V shed 7 bases and J shed 3 bases, with 15 bases lying between them. Germline loops: CDR1 SGHVS, CDR2 FQNEAQ. This CDR3 has 14 amino acids. The CDR3 DNA reads as TGTGCCAGCACCCTTTTATATTCGGACACTGAAGCTTTCTTT. It yields the protein CASTLLYSDTEAFF.

V and J are TRBV5-1 and TRBJ1-3; tentatively, D is TRBD1 (5 bases). Germline V gene sequence: CDR1 SGHRS, CDR2 YFSETQ. V was pared by 5 bases and J by 0 bases, with 9 bases between. This CDR3 has 14 residues. The CDR3 here is CASSTDNSGNTIYF. DNA for the CDR3: TGCGCCAGCAGTACGGACAACTCTGGAAACACCATATATTTT.